What follows describes a single T cell receptor beta chain. Its antigen is not known. CD45RO negativity and positive selection for CCR7 defined naive CD8 cells, a population that excluded terminally differentiated effector memory CD45RA+ cells. J was trimmed by 4 bases and V by 3 bases; bases with no gene match: 6. Germline CDR1 is MDHEN and CDR2 is SYDVKM. This CDR3 is 15 amino acids long. The data stem from a study of shared clonotypes between healthy human individuals. Study-wide results and caveats: With a handful of donors compared, around 5.4% of naive CD4 clonotypes were shared. A limitation of the genetic and exposure-history diversity represented arose from few donors.

Method: immunoSEQ multiplex PCR; TCRdb's copy keeps in-frame clones and lacks some. The top ten hold over 1.5% of the sample, which has millions of clones, 90% to 95% seen once. The sample consisted of naive CD8+ T cells from PBMCs. This receptor was obtained from a man aged 18 to 35 in good health. Some clones in this sample may be carry-over from other donors' samples. The chain carries TRBV28 and TRBJ1-2, with 9 bases aligning to TRBD1. This CDR3 is CASSFSGQGFYGYTF. CDR3 DNA: TGTGCCAGCAGTTTCTCCGGACAGGGGTTCTATGGCTACACCTTC.